This T cell receptor beta chain appears in the sequencing data of a study of breast tumors, draining lymph nodes, adjacent tissues. Breast cancer patients provided tissue from their axillary draining lymph nodes. This clonotype was picked up many times. Each CDR3 protein is one row after TCRdb ran MiXCR on the multiplex PCR reads. The top ten hold roughly 2% of the sample, which has some 130,000 distinct CDR3 sequences, about 20% seen once. This TCR was sampled from a female donor with breast cancer. Some clones in this sample may be carry-over from other donors' samples. Specimen: axillary lymph node tissue.

The CDR3 region is CASSLRGSLNEQFF. The CDR3 DNA sequence: TGTGCCAGCAGTTTAAGGGGGAGTTTAAATGAGCAGTTCTTC. The chain joins TRBV12-3 or TRBV12-4 to TRBJ2-1, with TRBD1 as a possible D gene (6 bases). The V and J ends lost 2 bases and 7 bases respectively, with 12 bases between them. The CDR3 is made up of 14 amino acids.